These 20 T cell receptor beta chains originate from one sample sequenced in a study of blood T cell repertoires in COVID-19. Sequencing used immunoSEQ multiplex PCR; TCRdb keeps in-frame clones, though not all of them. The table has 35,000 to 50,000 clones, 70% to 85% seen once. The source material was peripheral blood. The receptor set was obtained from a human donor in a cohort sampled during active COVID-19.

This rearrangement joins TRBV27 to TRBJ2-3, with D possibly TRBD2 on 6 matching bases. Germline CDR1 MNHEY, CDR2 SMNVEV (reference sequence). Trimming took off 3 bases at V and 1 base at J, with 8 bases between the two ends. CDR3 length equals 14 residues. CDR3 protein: CASSFAGRTDTQYF. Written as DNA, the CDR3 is TGTGCCAGCAGTTTTGCGGGGCGCACAGATACGCAGTATTTT.

The CDR3 nucleotides are TGTGCCAGCTCATTTTATGCCGGGACAGGGGGCTTCAACACCGGGGAGCTGTTTTTT. Protein: CASSFYAGTGGFNTGELFF. The V call is TRBV18, the J call TRBJ2-2; 12 bases are a match to TRBD1. Germline lookup yields CDR1 KGHSH and CDR2 LQKENI. The CDR3 is 19 amino acids. Losses at the gene ends were 5 bases for V and 2 bases for J; bases not matched to a gene: 12.

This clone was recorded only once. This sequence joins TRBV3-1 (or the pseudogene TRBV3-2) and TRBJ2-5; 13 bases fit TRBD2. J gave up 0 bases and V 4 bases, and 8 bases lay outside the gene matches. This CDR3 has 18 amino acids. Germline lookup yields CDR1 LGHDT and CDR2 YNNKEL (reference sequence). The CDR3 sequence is CASSLWGLAGSYQETQYF. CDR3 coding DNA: TGTGCCAGCAGCCTTTGGGGACTAGCGGGGTCTTACCAAGAGACCCAGTACTTC.

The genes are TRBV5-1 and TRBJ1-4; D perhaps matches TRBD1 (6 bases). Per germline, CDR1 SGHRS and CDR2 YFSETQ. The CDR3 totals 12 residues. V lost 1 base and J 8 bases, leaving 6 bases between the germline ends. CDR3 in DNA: TGCGCCAGCAGCTTGACAGGGGAAAAACTGTTTTTT. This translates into CASSLTGEKLFF.

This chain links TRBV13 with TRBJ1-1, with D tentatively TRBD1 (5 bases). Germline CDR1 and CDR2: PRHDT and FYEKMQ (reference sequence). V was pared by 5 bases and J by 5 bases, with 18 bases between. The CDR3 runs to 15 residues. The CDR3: CASSPSVRRGTEAFF. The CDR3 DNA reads TGTGCCAGCAGCCCTTCGGTACGGCGGGGGACTGAAGCTTTCTTT.

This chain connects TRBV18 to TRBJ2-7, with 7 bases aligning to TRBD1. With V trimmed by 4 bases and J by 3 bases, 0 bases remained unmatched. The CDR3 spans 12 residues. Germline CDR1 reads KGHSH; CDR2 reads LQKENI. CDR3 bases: TGTGCCAGCTCACGGGACAGCTACGAGCAGTACTTC. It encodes CASSRDSYEQYF. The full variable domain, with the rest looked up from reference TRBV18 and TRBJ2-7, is NAGVMQNPRHLVRRRGQEARLRCSPMKGHSHVYWYRQLPEEGLKFMVYLQKENIIDESGMPKERFSAEFPKEGPSILRIQQVVRGDSAAYFCASSRDSYEQYFGPGTRLTVT.

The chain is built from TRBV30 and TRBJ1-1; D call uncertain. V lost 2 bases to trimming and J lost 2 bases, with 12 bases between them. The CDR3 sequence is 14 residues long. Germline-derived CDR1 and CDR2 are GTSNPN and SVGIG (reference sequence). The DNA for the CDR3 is TGTGCCTGGAGTTCGCGGGGAGGAAACACTGAAGCTTTCTTT. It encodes CAWSSRGGNTEAFF.

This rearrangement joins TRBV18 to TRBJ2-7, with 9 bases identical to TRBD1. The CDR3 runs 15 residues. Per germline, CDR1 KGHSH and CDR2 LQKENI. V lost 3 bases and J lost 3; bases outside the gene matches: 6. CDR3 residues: CASSPPGQGHYEQYF. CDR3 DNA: TGTGCCAGCTCACCTCCGGGACAGGGACACTACGAGCAGTACTTC. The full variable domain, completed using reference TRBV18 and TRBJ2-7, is NAGVMQNPRHLVRRRGQEARLRCSPMKGHSHVYWYRQLPEEGLKFMVYLQKENIIDESGMPKERFSAEFPKEGPSILRIQQVVRGDSAAYFCASSPPGQGHYEQYFGPGTRLTVT.

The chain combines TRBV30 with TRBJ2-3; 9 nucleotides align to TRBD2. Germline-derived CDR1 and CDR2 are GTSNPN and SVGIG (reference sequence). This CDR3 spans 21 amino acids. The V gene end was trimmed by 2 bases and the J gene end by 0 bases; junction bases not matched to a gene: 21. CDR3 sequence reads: CAWSWAGAAGGRISSTDTQYF. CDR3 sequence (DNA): TGTGCCTGGAGTTGGGCGGGGGCAGCGGGGGGCCGAATTTCTAGCACAGATACGCAGTATTTT. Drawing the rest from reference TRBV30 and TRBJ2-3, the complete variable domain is SQTIHQWPATLVQPVGSPLSLECTVEGTSNPNLYWYRQAAGRGLQLLFYSVGIGQISSEVPQNLSASRPQDRQFILSSKKLLLSDSGFYLCAWSWAGAAGGRISSTDTQYFGPGTRLTVL.

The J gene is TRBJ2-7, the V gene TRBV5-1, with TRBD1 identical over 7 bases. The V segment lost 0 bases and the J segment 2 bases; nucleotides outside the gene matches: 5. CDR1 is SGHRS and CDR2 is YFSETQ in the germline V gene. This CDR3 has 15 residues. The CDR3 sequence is CASSLGRTGPYEQYF. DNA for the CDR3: TGCGCCAGCAGCTTGGGGAGGACAGGACCCTACGAGCAGTACTTC.

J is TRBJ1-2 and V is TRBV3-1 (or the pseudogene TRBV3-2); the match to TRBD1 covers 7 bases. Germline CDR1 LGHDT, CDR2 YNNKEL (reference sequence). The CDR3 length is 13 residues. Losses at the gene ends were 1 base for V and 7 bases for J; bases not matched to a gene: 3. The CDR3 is CASSQGQGGGYTF. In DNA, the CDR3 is TGTGCCAGCAGCCAAGGACAGGGTGGTGGCTACACCTTC.

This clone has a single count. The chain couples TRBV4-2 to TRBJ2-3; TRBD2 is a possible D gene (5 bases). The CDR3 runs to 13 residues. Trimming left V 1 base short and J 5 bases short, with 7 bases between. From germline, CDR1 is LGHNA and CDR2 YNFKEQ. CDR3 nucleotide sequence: TGTGCCAGCAGCCAAGTACGGGGAGATACGCAGTATTTT. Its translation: CASSQVRGDTQYF.

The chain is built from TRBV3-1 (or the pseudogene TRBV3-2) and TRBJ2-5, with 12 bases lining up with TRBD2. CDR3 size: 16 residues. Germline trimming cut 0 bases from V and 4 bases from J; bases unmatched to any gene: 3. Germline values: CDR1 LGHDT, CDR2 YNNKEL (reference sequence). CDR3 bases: TGTGCCAGCAGCCAAGATCCTAGCGGGGGGGCAGAGACCCAGTACTTC. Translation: CASSQDPSGGAETQYF.

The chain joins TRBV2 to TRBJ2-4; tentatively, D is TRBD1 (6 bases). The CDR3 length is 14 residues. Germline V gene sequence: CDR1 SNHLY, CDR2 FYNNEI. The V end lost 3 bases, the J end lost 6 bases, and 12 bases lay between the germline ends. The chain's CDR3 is CASSDRGVGNIQYF. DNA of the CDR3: TGTGCCAGCAGTGACAGGGGAGTAGGAAACATTCAGTACTTC.

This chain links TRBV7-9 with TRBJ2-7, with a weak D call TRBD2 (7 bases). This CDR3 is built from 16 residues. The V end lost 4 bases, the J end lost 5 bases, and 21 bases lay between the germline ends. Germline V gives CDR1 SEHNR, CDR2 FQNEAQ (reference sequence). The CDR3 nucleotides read TGTGCCAGCAGCTCGGGGGGCCGCACCCGGCGTAACGAGCAGTACTTC. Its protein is CASSSGGRTRRNEQYF.

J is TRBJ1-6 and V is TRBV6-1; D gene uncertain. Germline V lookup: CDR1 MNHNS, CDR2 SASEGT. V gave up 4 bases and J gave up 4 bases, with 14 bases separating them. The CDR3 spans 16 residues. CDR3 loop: CASSVQRTGYNSPLHF. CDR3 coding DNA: TGTGCCAGCAGTGTCCAGAGGACGGGATATAATTCACCCCTCCACTTT.

In DNA form, the CDR3 reads TGTGCCTGGAGTCGCCGACTCCGAGGAGGAGATACGCAGTATTTT. It codes for CAWSRRLRGGDTQYF. The chain joins TRBV30 to TRBJ2-3, with D possibly matching TRBD2 (5 bases). The ends were cut back, 2 bases at V and 5 bases at J, with 17 bases in the middle. The CDR3 is made up of 15 amino acids. The germline CDR1 and CDR2 sequences are GTSNPN and SVGIG (reference sequence).

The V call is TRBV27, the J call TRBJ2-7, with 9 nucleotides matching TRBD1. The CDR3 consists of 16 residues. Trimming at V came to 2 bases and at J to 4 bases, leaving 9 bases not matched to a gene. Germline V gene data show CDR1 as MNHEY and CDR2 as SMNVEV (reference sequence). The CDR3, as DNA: TGTGCCAGCAGTTTAAGGCGGGACAGGGTCTCTTACGAGCAGTACTTC. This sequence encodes CASSLRRDRVSYEQYF.

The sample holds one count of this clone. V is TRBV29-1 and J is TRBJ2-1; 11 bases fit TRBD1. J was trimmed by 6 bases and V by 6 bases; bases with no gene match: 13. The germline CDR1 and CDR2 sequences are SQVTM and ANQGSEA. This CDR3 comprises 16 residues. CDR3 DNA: TGCAGCGTCGTCCTTGGGACAGGGGGAATTATCAATGAGCAGTTCTTC. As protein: CSVVLGTGGIINEQFF.

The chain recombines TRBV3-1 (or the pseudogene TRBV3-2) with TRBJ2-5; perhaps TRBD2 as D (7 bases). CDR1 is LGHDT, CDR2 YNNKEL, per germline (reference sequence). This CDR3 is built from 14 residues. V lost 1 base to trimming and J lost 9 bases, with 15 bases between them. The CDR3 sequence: CASSQGGGVEAQYF. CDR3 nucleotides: TGTGCCAGCAGCCAAGGCGGGGGCGTCGAGGCCCAGTACTTC.